This T cell receptor beta chain was documented in a study of lymphopenia after photon versus proton radiotherapy (dated by TCRdb to the late 2010s). Context from the whole study: The study compared the immunological effects of photon versus proton radiation therapy in patients with gastrointestinal tumors who developed high-grade lymphopenia. A cohort of around 21 patients with gastrointestinal tumors who received either photon or proton therapy and subsequently developed lymphopenia was included. The goal of the study was to describe how the two radiation modalities differ in their effects on the immune system. Study-wide findings and limitations: Once the lymphocyte count had reached its nadir, the repertoires of photon-treated patients showed oligoclonal expansion, particularly of CD8+ Temra cells, and this expansion drove the decline in diversity. During treatment, patients who received photon therapy lost naive T cells and TCR diversity and gained effector/memory populations, whereas patients who received proton therapy remained relatively stable. Across the cohort, an inverse correlation was found between a larger post-nadir drop in TCR diversity and overall survival time among patients who died. The authors looked at the survival association only in patients who died, and they framed better survival with proton therapy as a possibility rather than a demonstrated result.

Library method: the immunoSEQ multiplex PCR assay. Deep sequencing of rearranged TCR beta loci, alongside multiparametric flow cytometry, was used to profile T cell repertoires. As stored in TCRdb, this immuneACCESS dataset retains in-frame rearrangements with V and J assigned. A fraction of the clones does not appear; measured against another copy, unresolved V genes explain less than half of the discrepancy, and the remainder lacks a known reason. The sample contains approximately 23,000 clones, 85% to 90% of them found a single time. The ten largest clones take up 11% of the sample. Trimming removed 4 bases from V and 0 bases from J, leaving 13 bases between the germline ends. CDR1 and CDR2, looked up from the germline V gene, are SGHTA and FQGNSA. The CDR3 holds 16 amino acids from the cysteine to the phenylalanine. Only the CDR3 portion is preserved as DNA: 48 bases, with reading frame beginning at the first base.

As for this clone: Its binding antigen is unknown. The record has no base qualities; no much larger clone is one base away.

The chain was built from TRBV7-2 and TRBJ1-3; the D gene identity is not certain. Specimen: peripheral blood, collected from a patient treated with proton-based radiotherapy. This TCR was sampled from an elderly man with esophageal cancer. CDR3 sequence: CASSSRPISSGNTIYF. The sequence in DNA is TGTGCCAGCAGCTCGCGACCCATTTCCTCTGGAAACACCATATATTTT.